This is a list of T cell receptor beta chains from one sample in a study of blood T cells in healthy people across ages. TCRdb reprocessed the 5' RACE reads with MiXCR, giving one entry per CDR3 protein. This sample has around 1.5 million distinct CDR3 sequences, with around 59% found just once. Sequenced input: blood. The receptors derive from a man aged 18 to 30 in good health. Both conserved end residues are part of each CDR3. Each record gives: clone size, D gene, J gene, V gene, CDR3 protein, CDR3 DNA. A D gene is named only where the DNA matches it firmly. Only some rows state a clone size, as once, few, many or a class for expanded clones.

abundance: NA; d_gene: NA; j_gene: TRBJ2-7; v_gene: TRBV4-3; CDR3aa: CASSREGGDYEQYF; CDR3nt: TGCGCCAGCAGCCGAGAAGGGGGTGACTACGAGCAGTACTTC
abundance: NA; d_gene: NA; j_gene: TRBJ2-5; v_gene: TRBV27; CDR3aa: CASSLRGRYQQYF; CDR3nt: TGTGCCAGCAGTTTAAGGGGCCGCTACCAGCAGTACTTC
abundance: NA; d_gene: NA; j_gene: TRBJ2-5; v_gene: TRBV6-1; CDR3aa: CASTENLNRETQYF; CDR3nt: TGTGCCAGCACCGAAAACTTAAATCGGGAGACCCAGTACTTC
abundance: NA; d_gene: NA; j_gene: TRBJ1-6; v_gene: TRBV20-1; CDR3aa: CSAAVGAGYNSPLHF; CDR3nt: TGCAGTGCGGCCGTAGGGGCAGGGTATAATTCACCCCTCCACTTT
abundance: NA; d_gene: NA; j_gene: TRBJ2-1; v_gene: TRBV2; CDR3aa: CASSDMEGAYNEQFF; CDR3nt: TGTGCCAGCAGTGATATGGAGGGGGCCTACAATGAGCAGTTCTTC
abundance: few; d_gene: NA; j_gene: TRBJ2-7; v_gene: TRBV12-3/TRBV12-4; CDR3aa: CASSLGKGYEQYF; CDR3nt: TGTGCCAGCAGTTTAGGAAAGGGCTACGAGCAGTACTTC
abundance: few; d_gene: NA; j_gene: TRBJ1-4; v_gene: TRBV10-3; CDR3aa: CAITDSLDEKLFF; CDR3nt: TGTGCCATCACTGACAGTTTGGATGAAAAACTGTTTTTT
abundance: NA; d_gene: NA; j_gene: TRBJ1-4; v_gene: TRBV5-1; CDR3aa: CASSSPGEVEKLFF; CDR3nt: TGCGCCAGCAGCTCCCCCGGGGAGGTCGAAAAACTGTTTTTT
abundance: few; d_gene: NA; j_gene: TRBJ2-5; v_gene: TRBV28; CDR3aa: CASNRWRAELQETQYF; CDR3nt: TGTGCCAGCAACCGATGGCGAGCGGAGCTTCAAGAGACCCAGTACTTC
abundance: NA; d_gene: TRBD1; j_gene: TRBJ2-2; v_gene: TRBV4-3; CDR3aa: CASSQEQGAFSGELFF; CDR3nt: TGCGCCAGCAGCCAAGAGCAGGGGGCGTTTTCCGGGGAGCTGTTTTTT
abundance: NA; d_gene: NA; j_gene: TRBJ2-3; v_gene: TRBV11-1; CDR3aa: CASSFRAASTDTQYF; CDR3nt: TGTGCCAGCAGCTTCAGAGCAGCTAGCACAGATACGCAGTATTTT
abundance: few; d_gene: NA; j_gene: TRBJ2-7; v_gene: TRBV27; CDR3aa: CASSASGTSEQYF; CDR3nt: TGTGCCAGCAGCGCTTCCGGGACCAGCGAGCAGTACTTC
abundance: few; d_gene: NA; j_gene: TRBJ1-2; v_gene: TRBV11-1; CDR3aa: CASSGPDNYGYTF; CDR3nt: TGTGCCAGCAGCGGACCGGATAACTATGGCTACACCTTC
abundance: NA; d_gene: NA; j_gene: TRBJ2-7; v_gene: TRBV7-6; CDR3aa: CASSFRTGGAYEQYF; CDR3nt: TGTGCCAGCAGCTTTCGGACAGGAGGGGCCTACGAGCAGTACTTC
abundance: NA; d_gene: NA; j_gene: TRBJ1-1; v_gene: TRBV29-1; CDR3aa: CSVEREVDTEAFF; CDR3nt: TGCAGCGTTGAACGGGAAGTGGACACTGAAGCTTTCTTT
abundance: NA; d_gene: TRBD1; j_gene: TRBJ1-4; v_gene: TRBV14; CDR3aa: CASSVLRGQGSGNEKLFF; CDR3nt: TGTGCCAGCAGCGTTCTTCGGGGACAGGGGTCTGGTAATGAAAAACTGTTTTTT
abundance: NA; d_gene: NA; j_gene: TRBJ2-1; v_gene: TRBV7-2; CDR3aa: CASSSPPPPWEQFF; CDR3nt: TGTGCCAGCAGCTCCCCACCCCCTCCTTGGGAGCAGTTCTTC
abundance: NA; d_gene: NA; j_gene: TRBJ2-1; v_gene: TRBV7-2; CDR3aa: CASSDFRGYEQFF; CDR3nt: TGTGCCAGCAGCGACTTTCGGGGGTATGAGCAGTTCTTC
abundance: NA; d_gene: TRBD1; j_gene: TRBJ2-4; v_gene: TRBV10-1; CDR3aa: CASSESQGAYIQYF; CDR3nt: TGCGCCAGCAGTGAGAGTCAGGGGGCCTACATTCAGTACTTC
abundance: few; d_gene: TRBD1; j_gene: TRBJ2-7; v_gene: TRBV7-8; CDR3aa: CASSQRQGLPHEQYF; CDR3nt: TGTGCCAGCAGCCAACGACAGGGTCTACCCCACGAGCAGTACTTC
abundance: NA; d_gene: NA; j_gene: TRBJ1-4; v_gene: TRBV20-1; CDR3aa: CSATDMDVEKLFF; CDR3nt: TGCAGTGCGACCGACATGGATGTTGAAAAACTGTTTTTT
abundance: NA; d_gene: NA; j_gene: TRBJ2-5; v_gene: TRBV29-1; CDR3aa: CSVEDLGGQETQYF; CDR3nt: TGCAGCGTTGAAGATTTAGGGGGCCAAGAGACCCAGTACTTC
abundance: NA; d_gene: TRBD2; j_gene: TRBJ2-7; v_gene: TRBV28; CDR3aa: CASRLTSGNLLYEQYF; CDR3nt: TGTGCCAGCAGGCTTACTAGCGGGAATCTCCTCTACGAGCAGTACTTC
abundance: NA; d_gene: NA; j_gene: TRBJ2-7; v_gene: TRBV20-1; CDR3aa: CSASWLPGGSYEQYF; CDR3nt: TGCAGTGCTAGTTGGCTCCCGGGTGGGTCCTACGAGCAGTACTTC
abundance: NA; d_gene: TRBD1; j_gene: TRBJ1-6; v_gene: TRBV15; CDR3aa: CATSTQTGANSPLHF; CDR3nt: TGTGCCACCAGCACACAGACAGGGGCTAATTCACCCCTCCACTTT
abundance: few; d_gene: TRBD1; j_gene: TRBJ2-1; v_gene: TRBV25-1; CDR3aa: CASSEVMSGGLHEQFF; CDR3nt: TGTGCCAGCAGTGAAGTTATGTCAGGGGGCTTACATGAGCAGTTCTTC
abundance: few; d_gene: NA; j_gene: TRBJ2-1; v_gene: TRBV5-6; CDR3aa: CASSLRGPEQFF; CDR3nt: TGTGCCAGCAGCTTACGTGGTCCTGAGCAGTTCTTC
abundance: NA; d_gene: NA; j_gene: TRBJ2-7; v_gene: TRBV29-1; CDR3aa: CSVPLGNEQYF; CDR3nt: TGCAGCGTCCCCTTGGGAAACGAGCAGTACTTC
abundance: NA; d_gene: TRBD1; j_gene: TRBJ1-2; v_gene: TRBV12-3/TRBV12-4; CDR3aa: CASSRTGTATGYTF; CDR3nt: TGTGCCAGCAGCCGGACCGGGACAGCGACGGGCTACACCTTC
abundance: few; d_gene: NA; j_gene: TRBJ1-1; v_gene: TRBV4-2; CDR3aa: CASSLTSMGTEAFF; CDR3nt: TGTGCCAGCAGCCTGACTTCTATGGGGACTGAAGCTTTCTTT
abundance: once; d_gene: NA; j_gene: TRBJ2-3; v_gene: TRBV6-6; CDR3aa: CASSYSRDSDTQYF; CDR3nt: TGTGCCAGCAGTTACTCGAGAGATTCAGATACGCAGTATTTT
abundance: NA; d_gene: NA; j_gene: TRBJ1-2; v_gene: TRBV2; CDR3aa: CASSAADSLPPLANYGYTF; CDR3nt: TGTGCCAGCAGTGCGGCGGACAGTCTACCTCCCCTAGCTAACTATGGCTACACCTTC
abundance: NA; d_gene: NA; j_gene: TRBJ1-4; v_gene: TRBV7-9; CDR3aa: CATSFRPMEKLFF; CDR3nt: TGTGCCACCTCCTTCAGACCGATGGAAAAACTGTTTTTT
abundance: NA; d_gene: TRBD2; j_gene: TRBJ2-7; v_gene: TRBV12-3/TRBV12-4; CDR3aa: CASTLGLAGDRGYEQYF; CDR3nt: TGTGCCAGCACCCTAGGTCTAGCGGGAGACAGAGGCTACGAGCAGTACTTC
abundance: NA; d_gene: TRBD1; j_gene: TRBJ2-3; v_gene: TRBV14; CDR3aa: CASSATVPRGSSTDTQYF; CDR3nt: TGTGCCAGCAGCGCTACTGTACCCAGGGGGTCATCCACAGATACGCAGTATTTT
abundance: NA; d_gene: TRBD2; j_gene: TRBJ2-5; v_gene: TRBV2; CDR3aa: CASSESRTSDQETQYF; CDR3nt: TGTGCCAGCAGTGAATCGAGGACTAGCGACCAAGAGACCCAGTACTTC
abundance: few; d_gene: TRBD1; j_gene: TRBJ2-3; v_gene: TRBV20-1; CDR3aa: CSAIPGTAVPVDTQYF; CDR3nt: TGCAGTGCCATCCCCGGGACAGCCGTCCCAGTCGATACGCAGTATTTT
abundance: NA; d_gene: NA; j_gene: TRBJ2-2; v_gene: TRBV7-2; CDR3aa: CASSPGLVDTGELFF; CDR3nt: TGTGCCAGCAGCCCGGGACTTGTTGACACCGGGGAGCTGTTTTTT
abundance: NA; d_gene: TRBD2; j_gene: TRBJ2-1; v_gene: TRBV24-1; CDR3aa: CATAGTTGTSGIGEQFF; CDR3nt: TGTGCCACCGCAGGAACTACCGGGACTAGCGGGATAGGTGAGCAGTTCTTC
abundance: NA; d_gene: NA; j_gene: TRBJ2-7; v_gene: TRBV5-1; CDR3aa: CASSLARNLYEQYF; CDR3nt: TGCGCCAGCAGCTTGGCCAGGAACCTCTACGAGCAGTACTTC
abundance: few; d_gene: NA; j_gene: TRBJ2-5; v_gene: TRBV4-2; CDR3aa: CASSRTIQETQYF; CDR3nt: TGTGCCAGCAGCCGGACTATCCAAGAGACCCAGTACTTC
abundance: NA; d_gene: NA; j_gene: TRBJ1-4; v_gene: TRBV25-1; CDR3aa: CASSGGEIEKLFF; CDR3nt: TGTGCCAGCAGTGGAGGGGAGATTGAAAAACTGTTTTTT
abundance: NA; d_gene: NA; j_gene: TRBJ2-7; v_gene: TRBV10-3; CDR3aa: CAISESRQVVSVRYF; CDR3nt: TGTGCCATCAGTGAGTCGAGACAGGTTGTTTCAGTGCGGTACTTC
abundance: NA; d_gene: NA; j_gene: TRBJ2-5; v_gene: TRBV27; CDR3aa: CASSLLNLGETQYF; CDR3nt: TGTGCCAGCAGTTTATTAAATCTCGGGGAGACCCAGTACTTC
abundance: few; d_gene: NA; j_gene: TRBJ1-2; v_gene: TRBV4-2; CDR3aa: CASSQESGGLSYGYTF; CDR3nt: TGTGCCAGCAGCCAAGAAAGTGGGGGTCTCAGCTATGGCTACACCTTC
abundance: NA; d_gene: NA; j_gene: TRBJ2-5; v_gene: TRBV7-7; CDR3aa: CASSARLVPETQYF; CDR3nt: TGTGCTAGCAGCGCCCGGCTAGTTCCAGAGACCCAGTACTTC
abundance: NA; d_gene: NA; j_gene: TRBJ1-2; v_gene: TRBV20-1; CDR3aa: CSATRDIGQSYGYTF; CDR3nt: TGCAGTGCAACCCGGGACATCGGGCAAAGCTATGGCTACACCTTC
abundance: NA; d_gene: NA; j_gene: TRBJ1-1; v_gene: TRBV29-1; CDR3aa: CSVRFSMNTEAFF; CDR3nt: TGCAGCGTTCGCTTTTCCATGAACACTGAAGCTTTCTTT
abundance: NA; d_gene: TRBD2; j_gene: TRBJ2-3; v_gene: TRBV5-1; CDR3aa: CASSSRAGGSPDTQYF; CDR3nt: TGCGCCAGCAGCTCCAGAGCGGGGGGATCCCCAGATACGCAGTATTTT
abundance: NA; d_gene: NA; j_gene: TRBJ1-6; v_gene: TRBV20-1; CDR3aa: CSASGFGQSNSPLHF; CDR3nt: TGCAGTGCTAGCGGCTTTGGACAGTCTAATTCACCCCTCCACTTT
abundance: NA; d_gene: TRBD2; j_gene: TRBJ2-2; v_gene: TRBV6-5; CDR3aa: CATDPGGGELFF; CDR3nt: TGTGCCACCGACCCGGGGGGAGGGGAGCTGTTTTTT
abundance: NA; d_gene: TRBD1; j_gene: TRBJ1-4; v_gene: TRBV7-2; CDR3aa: CASSRQAGGNEKLFF; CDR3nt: TGTGCCAGCAGCCGACAGGCAGGGGGAAATGAAAAACTGTTTTTT
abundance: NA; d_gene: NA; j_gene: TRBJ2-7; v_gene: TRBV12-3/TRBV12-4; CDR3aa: CASSLTVNYEQYF; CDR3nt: TGTGCCAGCAGTTTAACAGTCAACTACGAGCAGTACTTC
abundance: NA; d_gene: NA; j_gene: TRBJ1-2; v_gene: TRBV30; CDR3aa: CAWSAGDYGYTF; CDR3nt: TGTGCCTGGAGTGCAGGGGACTATGGCTACACCTTC
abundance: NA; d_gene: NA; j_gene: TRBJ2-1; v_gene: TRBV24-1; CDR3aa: CATQDSQWSSEQFF; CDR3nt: TGTGCCACCCAAGACAGCCAGTGGTCGTCTGAGCAGTTCTTC
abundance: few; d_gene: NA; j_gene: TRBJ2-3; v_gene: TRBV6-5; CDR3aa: CASSYHREDTQYF; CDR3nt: TGTGCCAGCAGTTACCATCGGGAGGATACGCAGTATTTT
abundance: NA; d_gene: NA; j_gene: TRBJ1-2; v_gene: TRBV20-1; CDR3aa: CSARDQEWSGYTF; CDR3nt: TGCAGTGCTAGAGATCAAGAGTGGTCTGGCTACACCTTC
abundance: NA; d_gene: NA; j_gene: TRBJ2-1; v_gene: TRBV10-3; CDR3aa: CAIGDFGTPDNEQFF; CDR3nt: TGTGCCATCGGAGACTTCGGGACTCCCGACAATGAGCAGTTCTTC
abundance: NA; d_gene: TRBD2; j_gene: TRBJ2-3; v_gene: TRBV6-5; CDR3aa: CASSFQLLGGDTQYF; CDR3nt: TGTGCCAGCAGTTTCCAACTCCTCGGGGGGGATACGCAGTATTTT
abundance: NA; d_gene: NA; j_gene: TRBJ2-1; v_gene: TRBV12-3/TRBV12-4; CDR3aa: CASSLPRGYKEQFF; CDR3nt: TGTGCCAGCAGTTTACCGCGGGGATACAAGGAGCAGTTCTTC